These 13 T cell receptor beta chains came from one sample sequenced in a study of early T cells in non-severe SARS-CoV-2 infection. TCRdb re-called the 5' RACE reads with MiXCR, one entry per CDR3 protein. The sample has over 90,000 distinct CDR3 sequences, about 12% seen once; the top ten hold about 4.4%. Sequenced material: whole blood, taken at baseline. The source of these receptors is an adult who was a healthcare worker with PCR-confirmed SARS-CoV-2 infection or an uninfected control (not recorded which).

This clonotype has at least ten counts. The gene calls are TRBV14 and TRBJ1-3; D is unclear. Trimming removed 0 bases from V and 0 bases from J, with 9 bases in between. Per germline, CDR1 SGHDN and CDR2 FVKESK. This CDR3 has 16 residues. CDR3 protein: CASSQDLPYSGNTIYF. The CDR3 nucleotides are TGTGCCAGCAGCCAAGATCTTCCCTACTCTGGAAACACCATATATTTT.

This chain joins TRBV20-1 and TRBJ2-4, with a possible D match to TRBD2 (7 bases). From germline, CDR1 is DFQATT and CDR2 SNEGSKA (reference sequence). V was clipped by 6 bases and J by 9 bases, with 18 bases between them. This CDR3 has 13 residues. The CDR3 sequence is CSALPGGRGIQYF. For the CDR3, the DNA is TGCAGTGCCCTCCCCGGGGGGCGAGGCATTCAGTACTTC.

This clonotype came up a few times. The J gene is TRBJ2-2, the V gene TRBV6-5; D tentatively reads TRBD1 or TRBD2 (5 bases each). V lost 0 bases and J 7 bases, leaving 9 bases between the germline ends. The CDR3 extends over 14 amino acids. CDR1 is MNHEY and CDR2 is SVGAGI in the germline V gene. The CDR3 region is CASSYSQGVGELFF. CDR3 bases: TGTGCCAGCAGTTACTCCCAGGGAGTCGGGGAGCTGTTTTTT.

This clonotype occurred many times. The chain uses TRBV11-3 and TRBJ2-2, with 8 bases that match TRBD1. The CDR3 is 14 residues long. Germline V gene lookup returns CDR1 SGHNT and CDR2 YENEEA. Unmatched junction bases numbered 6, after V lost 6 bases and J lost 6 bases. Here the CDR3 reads CASSPQGAAGELFF. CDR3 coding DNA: TGTGCCAGCAGTCCTCAGGGGGCGGCCGGGGAGCTGTTTTTT.

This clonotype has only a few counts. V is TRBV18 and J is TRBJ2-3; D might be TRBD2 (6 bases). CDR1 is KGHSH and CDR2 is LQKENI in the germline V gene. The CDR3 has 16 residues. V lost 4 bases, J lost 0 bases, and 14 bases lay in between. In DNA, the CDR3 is TGTGCCAGCTCACGCCGGGACTTAACTAGCACAGATACGCAGTATTTT. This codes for CASSRRDLTSTDTQYF.

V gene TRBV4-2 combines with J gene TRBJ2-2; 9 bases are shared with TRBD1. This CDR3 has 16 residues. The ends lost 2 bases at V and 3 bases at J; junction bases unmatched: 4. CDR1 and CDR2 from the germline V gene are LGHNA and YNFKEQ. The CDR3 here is CASSQLGTGYTGELFF. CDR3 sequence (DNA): TGTGCCAGCAGCCAACTGGGGACAGGGTACACCGGGGAGCTGTTTTTT.

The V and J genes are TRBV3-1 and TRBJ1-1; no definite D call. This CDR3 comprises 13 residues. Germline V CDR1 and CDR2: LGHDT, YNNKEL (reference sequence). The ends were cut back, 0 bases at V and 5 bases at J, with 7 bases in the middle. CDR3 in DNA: TGTGCCAGCAGCCAAGAGGGTAAGACTGAAGCTTTCTTT. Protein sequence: CASSQEGKTEAFF.

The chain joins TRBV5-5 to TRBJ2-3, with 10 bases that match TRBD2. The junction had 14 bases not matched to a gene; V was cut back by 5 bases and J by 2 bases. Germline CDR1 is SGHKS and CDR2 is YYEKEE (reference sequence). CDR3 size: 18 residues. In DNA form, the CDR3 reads TGTGCCAGCAGGCCCCCGGGTCTAGCGGGGGCCTCCACAGATACGCAGTATTTT. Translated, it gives CASRPPGLAGASTDTQYF. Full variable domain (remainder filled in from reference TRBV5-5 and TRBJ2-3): DAGVTQSPTHLIKTRGQQVTLRCSPISGHKSVSWYQQVLGQGPQFIFQYYEKEERGRGNFPDRFSARQFPNYSSELNVNALLLGDSALYLCASRPPGLAGASTDTQYFGPGTRLTVL.

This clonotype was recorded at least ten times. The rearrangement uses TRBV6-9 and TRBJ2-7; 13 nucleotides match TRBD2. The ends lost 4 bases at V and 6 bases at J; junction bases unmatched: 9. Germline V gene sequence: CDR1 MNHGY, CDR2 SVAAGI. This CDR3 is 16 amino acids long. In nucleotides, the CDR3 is TGTGCCAGCAGTTGCGGACTAGCGGGAGAGGGAGGCGAGCAGTACTTC. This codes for CASSCGLAGEGGEQYF.

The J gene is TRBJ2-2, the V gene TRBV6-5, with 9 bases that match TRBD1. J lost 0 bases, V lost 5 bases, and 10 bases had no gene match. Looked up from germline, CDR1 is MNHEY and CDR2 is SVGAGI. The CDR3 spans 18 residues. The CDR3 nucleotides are TGTGCCAGCAGTCCCGGGACAGGGAGGTTGGCGAACACCGGGGAGCTGTTTTTT. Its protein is CASSPGTGRLANTGELFF.

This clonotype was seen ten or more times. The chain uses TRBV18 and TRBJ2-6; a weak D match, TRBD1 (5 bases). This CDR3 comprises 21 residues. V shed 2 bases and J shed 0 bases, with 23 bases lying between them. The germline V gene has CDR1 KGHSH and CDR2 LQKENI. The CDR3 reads CASSPVLSQGLSSSGANVLTF. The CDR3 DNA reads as TGTGCCAGCTCACCAGTCTTATCCCAGGGCCTGTCTTCCTCTGGGGCCAACGTCCTGACTTTC.

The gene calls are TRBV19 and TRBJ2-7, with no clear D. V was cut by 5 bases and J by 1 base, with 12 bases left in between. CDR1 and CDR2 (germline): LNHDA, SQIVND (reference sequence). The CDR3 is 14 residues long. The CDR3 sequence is CASSPLGTSYEQYF. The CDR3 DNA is TGTGCCAGTAGTCCGTTAGGCACATCCTACGAGCAGTACTTC. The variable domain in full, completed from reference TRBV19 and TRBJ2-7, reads DGGITQSPKYLFRKEGQNVTLSCEQNLNHDAMYWYRQDPGQGLRLIYYSQIVNDFQKGDIAEGYSVSREKKESFPLTVTSAQKNPTAFYLCASSPLGTSYEQYFGPGTRLTVT.

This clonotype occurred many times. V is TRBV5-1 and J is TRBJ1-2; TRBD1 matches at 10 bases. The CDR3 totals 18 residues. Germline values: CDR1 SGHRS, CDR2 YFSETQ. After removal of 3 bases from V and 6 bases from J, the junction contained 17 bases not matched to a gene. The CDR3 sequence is CASSSMTGGLTTYDGYTF. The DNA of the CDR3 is TGCGCCAGCAGCTCAATGACAGGGGGCCTTACCACCTACGATGGCTACACCTTC.